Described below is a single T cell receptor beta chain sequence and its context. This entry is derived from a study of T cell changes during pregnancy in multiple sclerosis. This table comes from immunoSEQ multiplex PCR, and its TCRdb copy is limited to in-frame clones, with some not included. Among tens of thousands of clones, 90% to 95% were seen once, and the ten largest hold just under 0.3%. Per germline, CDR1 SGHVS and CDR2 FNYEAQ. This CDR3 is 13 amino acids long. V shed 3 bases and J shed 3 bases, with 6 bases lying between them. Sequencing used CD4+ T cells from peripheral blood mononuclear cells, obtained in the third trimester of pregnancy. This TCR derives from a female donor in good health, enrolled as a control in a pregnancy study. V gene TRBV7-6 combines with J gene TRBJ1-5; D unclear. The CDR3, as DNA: TGTGCCAGCAGCTTTTCAGACAATCAGCCCCAGCATTTT. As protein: CASSFSDNQPQHF.